Listed below are T cell receptor beta chains from one sample, sequenced in a study of T-cell memory formation after mild COVID-19. TCRdb reanalysed the 5' RACE reads using MiXCR and keeps one entry per CDR3 protein. Of under 250,000 distinct CDR3 sequences listed, 9.5% were seen once; the top ten hold about 3.8%. The sequenced sample was PBMCs or a T cell subset sorted from them (not recorded which). The receptors were gathered from a young man who had mild COVID-19 (a few samples of this study predate the infection). Cell type and time point are not known. Each CDR3 is given with its conserved first and last residue. The order of the fields is J gene, D gene, V gene, clone size, CDR3 DNA, CDR3 protein. D genes are given only for firm matches. The size entry is marked missing in some rows and otherwise reads once, few, many or a size class.

>TRBJ2-6|NA|TRBV18|NA
TGTGCCAGCTCACCGCTCGGGGGGGCCAACGTCCTGACTTTC
CASSPLGGANVLTF
>TRBJ1-4|NA|TRBV5-1|NA
TGCGCCAGCAGCCCGGGACTGCGAAGATCTGAAAAACTGTTTTTT
CASSPGLRRSEKLFF
>TRBJ2-3|NA|TRBV7-2|few
TGTGCCAGCAACTTAGTGGCAGGGTATACAGATACGCAGTATTTT
CASNLVAGYTDTQYF
>TRBJ2-7|TRBD2|TRBV11-2|NA
TGTGCCAGCAGCTTGAACCCTAGCGGGGGGGCCGGTGAGCAGTACTTC
CASSLNPSGGAGEQYF
>TRBJ2-1|NA|TRBV9|NA
TGTGCCAGCAGCGTAGGCGGGAAATACAATGAGCAGTTCTTC
CASSVGGKYNEQFF
>TRBJ1-6|NA|TRBV15|NA
TGTGCCACCAGCAGGCAGCTCCCCCCCCACTTT
CATSRQLPPHF
>TRBJ1-2|TRBD1|TRBV5-1|few
TGCGCCAGCAGCCCGGGACAGGGAGTGACGTATGGCTACACCTTC
CASSPGQGVTYGYTF
>TRBJ2-3|NA|TRBV7-6|NA
TGTGCCAGCAGCGCCTACTTGGATACGCAGTATTTT
CASSAYLDTQYF
>TRBJ2-7|TRBD1|TRBV5-1|NA
TGCGCCAGCAGCCCCCAGGGGGAGAAGCAGTACTTC
CASSPQGEKQYF
>TRBJ1-2|NA|TRBV12-3/TRBV12-4|many
TGTGCCAGCAGTTGGGACCGTACCGATGGCTACACCTTC
CASSWDRTDGYTF
>TRBJ1-3|TRBD1|TRBV27|few
TGTGCCAGCAGTTCCCCCGGATTGGCAGGGGGAATTTCTGGAAACACCATATATTTT
CASSSPGLAGGISGNTIYF
>TRBJ1-4|TRBD1|TRBV2|few
TGTGCCAGCTTGACAGGGCCTCCTGAAAAACTGTTTTTT
CASLTGPPEKLFF
>TRBJ2-1|TRBD1|TRBV5-1|few
TGCGCCAGCAGCTTGCCGGGACAGGGTGGGAATGAGCAGTTCTTC
CASSLPGQGGNEQFF
>TRBJ1-1|NA|TRBV7-2|many
TGTGCCAGCAGCTCAGGAGTCAGAACTGAAGCTTTCTTT
CASSSGVRTEAFF
>TRBJ1-5|TRBD1|TRBV30|few
TGTGCCTGGACAGGGGGGGGATATCAGCCCCAGCATTTT
CAWTGGGYQPQHF
>TRBJ2-5|TRBD2|TRBV4-1|few
TGCGCCAGCAAGGGACTAGCGGGGGGTGAAGAGACCCAGTACTTC
CASKGLAGGEETQYF
>TRBJ1-4|NA|TRBV7-3|many
TGTGCCAGCAGCTTCCGGAGGGGCGGGAAACTGTTTTTT
CASSFRRGGKLFF
>TRBJ1-2|TRBD1|TRBV9|NA
TGTGCCAGCAGCCTCCCAGGGACAGGGATACATGGCTACACCTTC
CASSLPGTGIHGYTF
>TRBJ1-2|NA|TRBV18|NA
TGTGCCAGCTCACCCCGACAGACTAACTATGGCTACACCTTC
CASSPRQTNYGYTF
>TRBJ2-5|TRBD2|TRBV4-1|NA
TGCGCCAGCAGCCAAGAGGGAGCGGGGGGGTCAGAGACCCAGTACTTC
CASSQEGAGGSETQYF
>TRBJ2-1|NA|TRBV6-2/TRBV6-3|many
TGTGCCAGCAGTTGGATGGAGGGTGAGCAGTTCTTC
CASSWMEGEQFF
>TRBJ1-1|NA|TRBV18|NA
TGTGCCAGCTCACCTAGTCGGGTAAGGACTGAAGCTTTCTTT
CASSPSRVRTEAFF
>TRBJ2-3|TRBD1|TRBV5-1|NA
TGCGCCAGCAGCTTGGGTCGGGCAGGGGGCGCGGATACGCAGTATTTT
CASSLGRAGGADTQYF
>TRBJ2-7|NA|TRBV2|few
TGTGCCAGCAAACCCGGGGAGGTTGGCGAGCAGTACTTC
CASKPGEVGEQYF
>TRBJ1-1|NA|TRBV7-6|few
TGTGCCAGCAGCTTAGGGGCAGGGACAAAAACTGAAGCTTTCTTT
CASSLGAGTKTEAFF
>TRBJ2-3|TRBD2|TRBV7-3|many
TGTGCCAGCAGCCCACTAGCGGGGGGAGGAGATACGCAGTATTTT
CASSPLAGGGDTQYF
>TRBJ2-2|NA|TRBV20-1|few
NA
CSARRGGPGELFFF
>TRBJ2-4|NA|TRBV20-1|many
TGCAGTGCTCTGGTGGCCGGAGCCAAAAACATTCAGTACTTC
CSALVAGAKNIQYF
>TRBJ1-2|NA|TRBV7-2|NA
TGTGCCAGCAGCTTGGGGGCGCAGGGGTATGGCTACACCTTC
CASSLGAQGYGYTF
>TRBJ1-1|NA|TRBV18|NA
TGTGCCAGCTCTCCGGAGATGGCTACGTTCACTGAAGCTTTCTTT
CASSPEMATFTEAFF
>TRBJ2-1|NA|TRBV6-2/TRBV6-3|few
TGTGCCAGCAGGCATACCCGTTCAAGGGTTAGCTCCTACAATGAGCAGTTCTTC
CASRHTRSRVSSYNEQFF
>TRBJ1-1|NA|TRBV6-1|NA
TGTGCCAGCAGTAGGAGGACCGAGTTGGTTTTCTTT
CASSRRTELVFF
>TRBJ2-3|NA|TRBV11-2|few
TGTGCCAGCAGCCCCCTGGGGAGGTTGACAAATACGCAGTATTTT
CASSPLGRLTNTQYF
>TRBJ2-2|TRBD1|TRBV7-2|many
TGTGCCAGCAGCTCACGGACAGGGGGCGACACCGGGGAGCTGTTTTTT
CASSSRTGGDTGELFF
>TRBJ2-5|NA|TRBV18|few
TGTGCCAGCTCACCAAGTCGCCAAGAGACCCAGTACTTC
CASSPSRQETQYF
>TRBJ2-1|TRBD1|TRBV3-1|few
TGTGCCAGCAGCCAACAGACAGGGACGTACAATGAGCAGTTCTTC
CASSQQTGTYNEQFF
>TRBJ1-2|NA|TRBV11-2|few
TGTGCCAGCAGCCCTCTAGGAAGAGCTAACTATGGCTACACCTTC
CASSPLGRANYGYTF